This entry describes one T cell receptor beta chain. As yet, its antigen is unknown. Then a second PCR, running about 6 to 12 cycles, was carried out with a sample-barcoded 5' primer and a J-beta primer mix. TCRdb fed the 5' RACE reads into MiXCR, producing one record per CDR3 protein. Of fewer than 800,000 distinct CDR3 sequences listed, roughly 25% were seen once; the top ten hold more than 7.5%. The data are from a study of blood T cells in healthy people across ages. Trimming took off 4 bases at V and 1 base at J, with 13 bases between the two ends. CDR3 length: 15 residues. Per the germline V gene, CDR1 is MGHRA and CDR2 is YSYEKL. Findings of the study overall: A greater number of naive CD4+ cells and higher diversity distinguished long-lived donors from aged donors.

These data also featured in a second study, about T cells of mothers and their children. That work adds: Barcodes for each sample and 2-4 random nucleotides were added by the M1S primer used in the second PCR. TCR recombination output is shaped by thymic selection similarly in related and unrelated pairs. A slight, non-significant increase in overlap was found for related mother-child pairs relative to unrelated pairs.

The material sequenced was blood. J is TRBJ1-1 and V is TRBV4-1, with a possible D match to TRBD1 (5 bases). This clonotype originated in a boy under 18 in good health. The CDR3 loop reads CASSPSRTQNTEAFF. DNA of the CDR3: TGCGCCAGCAGCCCCTCCCGGACACAGAACACTGAAGCTTTCTTT.